This entry lists 8 T cell receptor beta chains sequenced from one sample in a study of T cells after yellow fever vaccination. Using its own MiXCR run on the 5' RACE reads, TCRdb lists one record per CDR3 protein. The table lists fewer than 650,000 distinct CDR3 sequences, around a fifth of them singletons. The sample was PBMCs, taken roughly 20 days after the first yellow fever vaccination. The receptors here all came from a man between 18 and 35 years old who received the YFV17D yellow fever vaccine.

The CDR3 protein is CASSYPGLGYGYTF. The CDR3 DNA reads TGTGCCAGCAGCTATCCGGGACTAGGCTATGGCTACACCTTC. This chain uses TRBV7-9 with TRBJ1-2; TRBD1 is a possible D gene (5 bases). This CDR3 contains 14 residues. From germline, CDR1 is SEHNR and CDR2 FQNEAQ (reference sequence). The V and J ends lost 4 bases and 4 bases respectively, with 13 bases between them.

This clonotype was counted a few times. The chain couples TRBV2 to TRBJ2-4; D unresolved. Trimming shortened V by 4 bases and J by 0 bases, and 10 bases separated the two germline ends. Germline assignment: CDR1 SNHLY and CDR2 FYNNEI. CDR3 length: 15 amino acids. The DNA for the CDR3 is TGTGCCAGCAGTGTGTCTCAGGTAGCCAAAAACATTCAGTACTTC. Amino acids: CASSVSQVAKNIQYF.

This clonotype has a handful of counts. V is TRBV4-2 and J is TRBJ2-2; no definite D call. V dropped 0 bases and J dropped 0 bases, with 2 bases sitting between them. The germline gives CDR1 LGHNA, CDR2 YNFKEQ. The CDR3 extends over 14 amino acids. The CDR3 coding sequence is TGTGCCAGCAGCCAAGACCCGAACACCGGGGAGCTGTTTTTT. This gives the protein CASSQDPNTGELFF.

The chain joins TRBV5-1 to TRBJ2-2; 7 bases agree with TRBD1. J was trimmed by 6 bases and V by 6 bases; bases with no gene match: 8. Germline values: CDR1 SGHRS, CDR2 YFSETQ. The length of the CDR3 is 14 residues. The CDR3 sequence is CASIYQQGSGELFF. In DNA form, the CDR3 reads TGCGCCAGCATCTACCAACAGGGGTCCGGGGAGCTGTTTTTT.

The chain is built from TRBV9 and TRBJ1-4; TRBD1 matches 8 bases. J was trimmed by 5 bases and V by 3 bases; bases with no gene match: 3. Germline CDR1 SGDLS, CDR2 YYNGEE. CDR3 length: 14 residues. CDR3 in amino acids: CASSGTGMNEKLFF. The CDR3 DNA reads TGTGCCAGCAGCGGGACAGGGATGAATGAAAAACTGTTTTTT.

The chain couples TRBV5-1 to TRBJ1-1; possibly TRBD1 for D (5 bases). The CDR3 is made up of 14 amino acids. The germline gives CDR1 SGHRS, CDR2 YFSETQ. V dropped 3 bases and J dropped 2 bases, with 11 bases sitting between them. The CDR3 coding sequence is TGCGCCAGCAGCTCCCAAACAGGAAACACTGAAGCTTTCTTT. As protein: CASSSQTGNTEAFF.

The chain couples TRBV20-1 to TRBJ1-5, with D perhaps TRBD1 (6 bases). Germline CDR1 and CDR2: DFQATT and SNEGSKA (reference sequence). The V and J ends lost 7 bases and 2 bases respectively, with 9 bases between them. The CDR3 totals 12 residues. The CDR3 protein is CSGKGGNQPQHF. The CDR3 bases are TGCAGTGGGAAGGGGGGCAATCAGCCCCAGCATTTT.

The chain links TRBV24-1 to TRBJ2-3; 9 bases line up with TRBD2. Germline values: CDR1 KGHDR, CDR2 SFDVKD. The trim removed 3 bases at V and 1 base at J, leaving 1 base unmatched. The CDR3 runs 15 residues. The CDR3 here is CATSDERGGTDTQYF. The CDR3 region has the DNA TGTGCCACCAGTGATGAGCGGGGGGGCACAGATACGCAGTATTTT.